Listed below are T cell receptor beta chains from one sample, sequenced in a study of yellow fever vaccine responses in identical twins. TCRdb re-called the RT-PCR reads through MiXCR, storing one row per CDR3 protein. The sample has about 3,000 distinct CDR3 sequences; 88% are singletons. Sequences were derived from T cells from blood (PBMCs), unsorted or a sorted subset (not recorded which), sampled before or after yellow fever vaccination (not recorded which). The receptors were sampled from a woman aged 18-30 years who received the yellow fever vaccine. The CDR3 runs from the conserved cysteine through the conserved F or W. D genes are given only for firm matches. Expanded clones get a size class; other rows say once, few or many, or leave the size out.

TGTGCCAGCAGTGCGACTAGCGGGGCAAGAACCCAGTACTTC	CASSATSGARTQYF	TRBD2	TRBV12-3/TRBV12-4	TRBJ2-5	.
TGTGCCAGCAGCCCGGACAGGGACTATGGCTACACCTTC	CASSPDRDYGYTF	TRBD1	TRBV5-5	TRBJ1-2	.
TGTGCCAGCAGTCTAAGGAGGGAGCCTCCGAGGGAGCAGTACTTC	CASSLRREPPREQYF	.	TRBV6-1	TRBJ2-7	.
TGCGCCAGCCCAGAAGGGGTCCAAGCTTTCTTT	CASPEGVQAFF	.	TRBV10-1	TRBJ1-1	.
TGCAGTGCGACTAAGCCGGGACAGGGGGGCCCCGTCTCTGGAAACACCATATATTTT	CSATKPGQGGPVSGNTIYF	TRBD1	TRBV20-1	TRBJ1-3	.
TGTGCCAGCAGTGACGCTAGCGGGGACACAGATACGCAGTATTTT	CASSDASGDTDTQYF	TRBD2	TRBV6-4	TRBJ2-3	.
TGTGCCAGCAGCTTGGGGACTCCTACAGATACGCAGTATTTT	CASSLGTPTDTQYF	.	TRBV11-2	TRBJ2-3	.
TGTGCTAGCAGCTGGGGCCAGGGGTACGAGCAGTACTTC	CASSWGQGYEQYF	.	TRBV7-7	TRBJ2-7	.
TGTGCCAGCAGCTTGATCCCTAGCACAGATACGCAGTATTTT	CASSLIPSTDTQYF	.	TRBV11-1	TRBJ2-3	.
TGTGCCAGCAGTGAAGGGACTAGCGGTCCGGATGAGCAGTTCTTC	CASSEGTSGPDEQFF	TRBD2	TRBV2	TRBJ2-1	.
TGTGCCAGCTCACTCGGACAGGGGACTGTCGAGCAGTACTTC	CASSLGQGTVEQYF	TRBD1	TRBV18	TRBJ2-7	.
TGTGCCAGTAGTATCTCAACAGGGGGTCGCGCTGAAGCTTTCTTT	CASSISTGGRAEAFF	TRBD1	TRBV19	TRBJ1-1	once
TGTGCCAGCAGCTTAGGGCAGAACACCGGGGAGCTGTTTTTT	CASSLGQNTGELFF	.	TRBV7-2	TRBJ2-2	.
TGTGCCAGCAGCTTAGGACAGGTCGGGAGTGAGCAGTTCTTC	CASSLGQVGSEQFF	.	TRBV11-3	TRBJ2-1	few
TGTGCCATCAGTGCATCAGTGAACACTGAAGCTTTCTTT	CAISASVNTEAFF	.	TRBV10-3	TRBJ1-1	.
TGTGCCAGCAGCTTGGTTTCAAGCCAGGGACGGCAGCCCCAGCATTTT	CASSLVSSQGRQPQHF	.	TRBV5-5	TRBJ1-5	.
TGTGCCAGCAGTTTAGCGCAGGGGTCCACTGAAGCTTTCTTT	CASSLAQGSTEAFF	.	TRBV12-3/TRBV12-4	TRBJ1-1	.
TGTGCCAGCAGCTCAGGGTTAAAGACCCAGTACTTC	CASSSGLKTQYF	.	TRBV11-1	TRBJ2-5	.
TGTGCCAGCAGCGTCTTAGGGTGGGACAGGGGTTACGAGCAGTACTTC	CASSVLGWDRGYEQYF	TRBD1	TRBV11-3	TRBJ2-7	.
TGTGCCAGCAGCCAAAAAACCTCCTCCTCGCTCGGGACAGGGTCGAATGAGCAGTTCTTC	CASSQKTSSSLGTGSNEQFF	TRBD1	TRBV4-2	TRBJ2-1	.
TGTGCCAGCAGCGATCCAACACGTAACTATGGCTACACCTTC	CASSDPTRNYGYTF	.	TRBV4-2	TRBJ1-2	.
TGCGCCAGCAGCCAAGATGAGGGACAGGGCTGGAATGAGCAGTTCTTC	CASSQDEGQGWNEQFF	TRBD1	TRBV4-3	TRBJ2-1	few
TGTGCCAGCAGCTTAGACAGGGTCAATGAGCAGTTCTTC	CASSLDRVNEQFF	.	TRBV7-6	TRBJ2-1	few
TGCAGCGCCTCCGGGACTAGCAATGAGCAGTTCTTC	CSASGTSNEQFF	TRBD2	TRBV29-1	TRBJ2-1	.
TGTGCCAGCTGCGCGGGACAGAGCCACGAGCAGTACTTC	CASCAGQSHEQYF	.	TRBV2	TRBJ2-7	.
TGTGCCAGCAGCCAAGACAGGGTTTCTGAAGCTTTCTTT	CASSQDRVSEAFF	TRBD1	TRBV7-3	TRBJ1-1	few
TGTGCTAGCAGCTTAAGTGATACTGCCTACGAGCAGTACTTC	CASSLSDTAYEQYF	.	TRBV7-7	TRBJ2-7	.
TGCAGCGTTGATCCCCCGGAGACCCAGTACTTC	CSVDPPETQYF	.	TRBV29-1	TRBJ2-5	.
TGCAGCGTAGGAACAACAGAACGGGAGCAGTTCTTC	CSVGTTEREQFF	.	TRBV29-1	TRBJ2-1	few
TGTGCCAGCACCCCAGTAACGGGAGCAGAGACCCAGTACTTC	CASTPVTGAETQYF	.	TRBV13	TRBJ2-5	.
TGTGCCAGCAGCCCCCCAGGTGGGAGAAAGGACACCGGGGAGCTGTTTTTT	CASSPPGGRKDTGELFF	.	TRBV7-6	TRBJ2-2	.
TGTGCCAGCAGTAACTCCGCCACAGATACGCAGTATTTT	CASSNSATDTQYF	.	TRBV6-2/TRBV6-3	TRBJ2-3	.